The 16 T cell receptor beta chains reported below all come from one sample, sequenced in a study of radiotherapy plus CTLA-4 blockade in lung cancer. TCRdb keeps only in-frame clones here, not all; method: immunoSEQ multiplex PCR. The sample includes about 59,000 clones, approximately 68% of them seen just once. Sequencing was performed on peripheral blood, taken from a patient treated with radiotherapy plus ipilimumab. These receptors were obtained from a human donor with non-small cell lung cancer whose response to radiotherapy plus ipilimumab could not be evaluated.

This chain joins TRBV5-1 and TRBJ2-5; tentative D call: TRBD2 (5 bases). Germline V CDR1 and CDR2: SGHRS, YFSETQ. V was clipped by 1 base and J by 5 bases, with 15 bases between them. This CDR3 is 15 amino acids long. The CDR3 nucleotides read TGCGCCAGCAGCTTGCTCCTCGGGATTCGGGAGACCCAGTACTTC. This codes for CASSLLLGIRETQYF.

The chain is built from TRBV9 and TRBJ1-1; D gene uncertain. Germline values: CDR1 SGDLS, CDR2 YYNGEE. The V and J ends lost 0 bases and 3 bases respectively, with 6 bases between them. The CDR3 runs to 13 residues. CDR3 in amino acids: CASSVVSYTEAFF. The CDR3 DNA sequence: TGTGCCAGCAGCGTAGTTAGCTACACTGAAGCTTTCTTT. The full variable domain, its missing parts supplied by reference TRBV9 and TRBJ1-1, is DSGVTQTPKHLITATGQRVTLRCSPRSGDLSVYWYQQSLDQGLQFLIQYYNGEERAKGNILERFSAQQFPDLHSELNLSSLELGDSALYFCASSVVSYTEAFFGQGTRLTVV.

The CDR3 sequence: CASSLNRANIQYF. CDR3 DNA: TGTGCCAGCAGCTTAAACAGGGCAAACATTCAGTACTTC. The chain recombines TRBV7-2 with TRBJ2-4; maybe TRBD1 (6 bases). This CDR3 comprises 13 residues. CDR1 SGHTA and CDR2 FQGNSA come from the germline V gene. Trimming took 2 bases from V and 6 from J, leaving 8 bases between them.

The chain links TRBV7-9 to TRBJ2-1; a possible D gene is TRBD1 (6 bases). V shed 5 bases and J shed 12 bases, with 14 bases lying between them. This CDR3 is 12 amino acids long. The germline gives CDR1 SEHNR, CDR2 FQNEAQ (reference sequence). Here the CDR3 DNA reads TGTGCCAGCAGCCCAGGGGAAGTGGGGCAGTTCTTC. It encodes CASSPGEVGQFF.

This clone was recorded only once. The chain employs TRBV19 and TRBJ2-6, with unresolved D. Germline CDR1 and CDR2: LNHDA and SQIVND (reference sequence). The CDR3 is made up of 12 amino acids. Deletions cut 10 bases from V and 4 bases from J, with 8 bases between. CDR3 amino acids: CATHSGANVLTF. The CDR3 nucleotides read TGTGCCACCCACTCCGGGGCCAACGTCCTGACTTTC.

The V gene is TRBV5-1, the J gene TRBJ1-2; 7 positions match TRBD1. The J segment lost 3 bases and the V segment lost 4 bases, leaving 3 bases of the junction unmatched. Germline V lookup: CDR1 SGHRS, CDR2 YFSETQ. The CDR3 loop spans 13 amino acids. CDR3 nucleotide sequence: TGCGCCAGCAGCACAGGGGCGTACTATGGCTACACCTTC. Protein: CASSTGAYYGYTF.

The rearrangement links TRBV5-1 to TRBJ2-7; 8 positions agree with TRBD2. In germline, CDR1 is SGHRS, CDR2 YFSETQ. The junction had 4 bases not matched to a gene; V was cut back by 2 bases and J by 0 bases. This CDR3 spans 15 amino acids. CDR3 nucleotide sequence: TGCGCCAGCAGCTTAACTAGCGGAGGCTCCTACGAGCAGTACTTC. Translating gives CASSLTSGGSYEQYF.

Only one count was recorded for this clone. This chain uses TRBV7-6 with TRBJ2-3; TRBD1 matches at 8 bases. V shed 3 bases and J 2 bases; nucleotides not matched to a gene: 7. The CDR3 extends over 16 amino acids. In germline, CDR1 is SGHVS, CDR2 FNYEAQ. The CDR3 spells CASSLLAGGLTDTQYF. The CDR3 region has the DNA TGTGCCAGCAGCTTGTTGGCAGGGGGCCTCACAGATACGCAGTATTTT.

The rearrangement uses TRBV12-5 and TRBJ2-5, with D perhaps matching TRBD2 (6 bases). This CDR3 is built from 14 residues. Germline lookup yields CDR1 LGHNT and CDR2 FRNRAP. Trimming stripped 4 bases from V and 1 base from J, with 10 bases between. The CDR3 region has the DNA TGTGCTAGTGGTTCCCCTAGCGTCCAAGAGACCCAGTACTTC. This encodes CASGSPSVQETQYF.

The chain is built from TRBV19 and TRBJ2-1; 11 nucleotides match TRBD1. The CDR3 contains 18 residues. The V and J ends lost 6 bases and 3 bases, in that order; junction bases with no gene match: 13. CDR1 and CDR2 from the germline V gene are LNHDA and SQIVND (reference sequence). The CDR3 is CASSTNHGTGGYYNEQFF. The CDR3 DNA sequence: TGTGCCAGTAGCACAAATCATGGGACAGGGGGTTACTACAATGAGCAGTTCTTC.

The chain joins TRBV28 to TRBJ2-7, with 8 bases fitting TRBD2. The germline V gene encodes CDR1 MDHEN and CDR2 SYDVKM. V shed 1 base and J 4 bases; nucleotides not matched to a gene: 12. The CDR3 runs to 17 residues. The CDR3 nucleotides read TGTGCCAGCAGTTTATTACTAACCGGGACTAGAGAATACGAGCAGTACTTC. Its protein product is CASSLLLTGTREYEQYF.

This chain links TRBV11-3 with TRBJ1-5; unclear D gene. The CDR3 has 13 residues. Trimming removed 0 bases at V and 7 bases at J, with 7 bases between. Per the germline V gene, CDR1 is SGHNT and CDR2 is YENEEA. The CDR3 DNA follows: TGTGCCAGCAGCTTAGATCCTTCCCAGCCCCAGCATTTT. Residues: CASSLDPSQPQHF. The complete variable domain, with remaining parts taken from reference TRBV11-3 and TRBJ1-5, reads EAGVVQSPRYKIIEKKQPVAFWCNPISGHNTLYWYLQNLGQGPELLIRYENEEAVDDSQLPKDRFSAERLKGVDSTLKIQPAELGDSAVYLCASSLDPSQPQHFGDGTRLSIL.

The chain joins TRBV4-1 to TRBJ2-1; TRBD2 matches at 9 bases. Germline assignment: CDR1 MGHRA and CDR2 YSYEKL. With 1 base clipped from V and 5 bases from J, the junction kept 3 bases outside the gene matches. The CDR3 runs to 15 residues. DNA of the CDR3: TGCGCCAGCAGCCAAGTCGCTAGCGGGGACAATGAGCAGTTCTTC. Translating it yields CASSQVASGDNEQFF.

This clone was counted only a few times. The chain carries TRBV9 and TRBJ1-1, with TRBD1 matching over 7 bases. The CDR3 runs 14 residues. J gave up 1 base and V 3 bases, and 3 bases lay outside the gene matches. Germline CDR1 is SGDLS and CDR2 is YYNGEE. Written as DNA, the CDR3 is TGTGCCAGCAGCGAGGGGGCTCAGAACACTGAAGCTTTCTTT. It encodes CASSEGAQNTEAFF. Filled out from reference TRBV9 and TRBJ1-1, the complete variable domain reads DSGVTQTPKHLITATGQRVTLRCSPRSGDLSVYWYQQSLDQGLQFLIQYYNGEERAKGNILERFSAQQFPDLHSELNLSSLELGDSALYFCASSEGAQNTEAFFGQGTRLTVV.

The chain employs TRBV30 and TRBJ2-1; possible D gene TRBD2, 6 bases. The CDR3 is made up of 17 amino acids. With 0 bases removed from V and 2 bases from J, the gap between germline ends came to 17 bases. The germline V gene has CDR1 GTSNPN and CDR2 SVGIG (reference sequence). This CDR3 is CAWSVSPSGSTYNEQFF. As DNA, the CDR3 is TGTGCCTGGAGTGTATCCCCAAGCGGGTCGACCTACAATGAGCAGTTCTTC. Supplemented by reference TRBV30 and TRBJ2-1, the full variable domain reads SQTIHQWPATLVQPVGSPLSLECTVEGTSNPNLYWYRQAAGRGLQLLFYSVGIGQISSEVPQNLSASRPQDRQFILSSKKLLLSDSGFYLCAWSVSPSGSTYNEQFFGPGTRLTVL.

In its sample, this clone was seen a few times. This chain links TRBV5-4 with TRBJ2-5; D is ambiguous. CDR3 length: 12 residues. Germline V lookup: CDR1 SGHNT, CDR2 YYREEE (reference sequence). V lost 0 bases and J lost 5, with 5 bases in between. DNA for the CDR3: TGTGCCAGCAGCTTGGGGCGGGAGACCCAGTACTTC. Translating it yields CASSLGRETQYF.